What follows is one T cell receptor beta chain and its context. Its antigen remains unknown. The stimulus was lysate of CMV-infected fibroblasts, about 10 ug/mL. CD40L-negative CD69-negative CD45RO-high memory CD4+ T cells were sorted as populations depleted of antigen-responding cells. The immunoSEQ assay was version 4, run in survey mode. Profiling relied on immunoSEQ multiplex PCR, and the TCRdb table lists in-frame clones only, not all of them. The sample lists fewer than 40,000 clones, approximately 80% occurring once. Trimming cost V 0 bases and J 2 bases; bases outside gene matches: 3. Per the germline V gene, CDR1 is LGHDT and CDR2 is YNNKEL (reference sequence). This CDR3 contains 16 residues. These data originate in a study of persistence of HIV-infected CD4 T cells. Turning to the study itself: Up to roughly 200 mL blood was drawn at multiple time points; a couple of donors had single-time leukapheresis.

The V and J genes are TRBV3-1 (or the pseudogene TRBV3-2) and TRBJ2-1, with 8 positions matching TRBD2. Here the sequenced sample was CD4+ T cells sorted from PBMCs after roughly 19-hour stimulation, taken from a patient who received antiretroviral therapy. The receptor was derived from an adult man with HIV who was CMV-seropositive. CDR3 nucleotides: TGTGCCAGCAGCCAAGATACCGGGGGGGCCTACAATGAGCAGTTCTTC. Protein product: CASSQDTGGAYNEQFF.